The source of this T cell receptor (beta chain) is a study of T-cell memory formation after mild COVID-19. Overall study: The TCR clusters were mostly specific to one donor. Study-wide findings and caveats: Clones shrinking from day 15 to 85 showed even CD4/CD8 mixes; later expanders tilted CD4+. Some clones that responded were present in memory (sampled pre-infection), which suggests cross-reactive memory joined.

Of note for this clonotype: Its antigen remains unidentified.

The CDR3 sequence is 14 residues long. The V end lost 3 bases, the J end lost 6 bases, and 13 bases lay between the germline ends. Each CDR3 protein is one row after TCRdb ran MiXCR on the 5' RACE reads. The sample has some 350,000 distinct CDR3 sequences; about 16% are singletons. This TCR was recovered from a man younger than 35 who had mild COVID-19 (a few samples of this study predate the infection). Cell type and time point are not known. The sequenced sample was PBMCs or a T cell subset sorted from them (not recorded which). V is TRBV12-3 or TRBV12-4 and J is TRBJ2-3, with a tentative D call TRBD2 (6 bases). The DNA for the CDR3 is TGTGCCAGCAGTTTCCGGGACTTATCGGATACGCAGTATTTT. It is translated as CASSFRDLSDTQYF.